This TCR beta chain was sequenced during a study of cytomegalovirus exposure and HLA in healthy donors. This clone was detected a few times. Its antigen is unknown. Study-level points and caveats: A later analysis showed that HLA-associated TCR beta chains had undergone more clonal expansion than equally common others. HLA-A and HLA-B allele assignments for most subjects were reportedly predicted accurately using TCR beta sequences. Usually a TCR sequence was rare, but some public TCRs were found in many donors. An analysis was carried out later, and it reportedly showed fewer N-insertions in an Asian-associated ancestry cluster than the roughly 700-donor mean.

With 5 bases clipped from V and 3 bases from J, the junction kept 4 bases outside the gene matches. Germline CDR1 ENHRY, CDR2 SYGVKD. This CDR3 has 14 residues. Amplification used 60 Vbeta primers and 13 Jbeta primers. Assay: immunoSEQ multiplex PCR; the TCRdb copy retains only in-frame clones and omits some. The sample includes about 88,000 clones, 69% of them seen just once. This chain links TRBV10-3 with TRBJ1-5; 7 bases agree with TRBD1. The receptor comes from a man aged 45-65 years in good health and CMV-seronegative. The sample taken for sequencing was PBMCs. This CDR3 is CAISNRGPNQPQHF. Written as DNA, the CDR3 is TGTGCCATCAGTAACAGGGGACCCAATCAGCCCCAGCATTTT.